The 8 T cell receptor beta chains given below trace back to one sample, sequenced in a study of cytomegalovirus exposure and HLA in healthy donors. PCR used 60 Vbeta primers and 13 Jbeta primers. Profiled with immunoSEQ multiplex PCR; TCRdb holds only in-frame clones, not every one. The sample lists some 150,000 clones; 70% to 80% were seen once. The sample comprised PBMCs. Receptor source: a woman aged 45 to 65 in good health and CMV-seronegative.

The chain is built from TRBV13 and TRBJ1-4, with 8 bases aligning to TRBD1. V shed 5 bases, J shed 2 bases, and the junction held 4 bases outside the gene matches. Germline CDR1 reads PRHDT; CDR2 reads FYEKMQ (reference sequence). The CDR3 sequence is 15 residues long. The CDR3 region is CASSRQGATNEKLFF. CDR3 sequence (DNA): TGTGCCAGCAGCCGTCAGGGGGCCACTAATGAAAAACTGTTTTTT.

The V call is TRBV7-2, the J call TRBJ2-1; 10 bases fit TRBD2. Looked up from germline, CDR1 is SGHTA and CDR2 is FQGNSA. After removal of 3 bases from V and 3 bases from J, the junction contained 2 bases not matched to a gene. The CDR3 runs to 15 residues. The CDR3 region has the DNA TGTGCCAGCAGCTTCTCTAGCGGGGGCTACAATGAGCAGTTCTTC. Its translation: CASSFSSGGYNEQFF. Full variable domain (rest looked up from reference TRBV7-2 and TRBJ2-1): GAGVSQSPSNKVTEKGKDVELRCDPISGHTALYWYRQSLGQGLEFLIYFQGNSAPDKSGLPSDRFSAERTGGSVSTLTIQRTQQEDSAVYLCASSFSSGGYNEQFFGPGTRLTVL.

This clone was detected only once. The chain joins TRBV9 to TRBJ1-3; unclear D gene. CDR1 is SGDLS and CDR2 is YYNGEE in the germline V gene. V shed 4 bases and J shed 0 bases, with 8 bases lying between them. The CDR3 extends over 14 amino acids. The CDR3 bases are TGTGCCAGCAGCCCGGGGTTCTCTGGAAACACCATATATTTT. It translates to CASSPGFSGNTIYF. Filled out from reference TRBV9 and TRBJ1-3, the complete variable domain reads DSGVTQTPKHLITATGQRVTLRCSPRSGDLSVYWYQQSLDQGLQFLIQYYNGEERAKGNILERFSAQQFPDLHSELNLSSLELGDSALYFCASSPGFSGNTIYFGEGSWLTVV.

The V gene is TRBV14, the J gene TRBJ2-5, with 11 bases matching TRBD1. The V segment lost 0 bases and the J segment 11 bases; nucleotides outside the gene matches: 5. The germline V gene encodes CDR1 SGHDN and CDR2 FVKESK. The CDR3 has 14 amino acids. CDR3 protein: CASSQETDRGQQYF. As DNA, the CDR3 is TGTGCCAGCAGCCAAGAAACGGACAGGGGGCAACAGTACTTC. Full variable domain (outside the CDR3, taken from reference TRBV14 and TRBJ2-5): EAGVTQFPSHSVIEKGQTVTLRCDPISGHDNLYWYRRVMGKEIKFLLHFVKESKQDESGMPNNRFLAERTGGTYSTLKVQPAELEDSGVYFCASSQETDRGQQYFGPGTRLLVL.

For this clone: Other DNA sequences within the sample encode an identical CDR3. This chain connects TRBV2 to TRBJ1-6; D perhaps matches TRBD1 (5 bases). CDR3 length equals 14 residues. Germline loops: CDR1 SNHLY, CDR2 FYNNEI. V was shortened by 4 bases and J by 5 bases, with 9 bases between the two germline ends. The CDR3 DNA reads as TGTGCCAGCAGTGTCAGGGTCGATAATTCACCCCTCCACTTT. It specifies CASSVRVDNSPLHF. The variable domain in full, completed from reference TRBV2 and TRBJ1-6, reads EPEVTQTPSHQVTQMGQEVILRCVPISNHLYFYWYRQILGQKVEFLVSFYNNEISEKSEIFDDQFSVERPDGSNFTLKIRSTKLEDSAMYFCASSVRVDNSPLHFGNGTRLTVT.

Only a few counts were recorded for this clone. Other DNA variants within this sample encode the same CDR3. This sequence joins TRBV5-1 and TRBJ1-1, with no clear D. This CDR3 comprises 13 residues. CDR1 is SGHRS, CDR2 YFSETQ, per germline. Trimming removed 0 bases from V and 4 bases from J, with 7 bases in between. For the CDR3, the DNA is TGCGCCAGCAGCTTGGGCGGTGGCACTGAAGCTTTCTTT. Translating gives CASSLGGGTEAFF.

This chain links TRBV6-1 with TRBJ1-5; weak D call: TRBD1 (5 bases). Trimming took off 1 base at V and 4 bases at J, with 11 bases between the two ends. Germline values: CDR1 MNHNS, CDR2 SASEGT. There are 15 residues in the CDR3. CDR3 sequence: CASSEGWTQNQPQHF. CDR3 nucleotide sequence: TGTGCCAGCAGTGAAGGCTGGACACAGAATCAGCCCCAGCATTTT.

The CDR3 nucleotides read TGCAGCGTTGGGCTAGCGCCTAGCACAGATACGCAGTATTTT. This sequence encodes CSVGLAPSTDTQYF. This chain connects TRBV29-1 to TRBJ2-3; weak D call: TRBD2 (6 bases). Trimming left V 4 bases short and J 0 bases short, with 11 bases between. CDR3 length: 14 amino acids. Germline assignment: CDR1 SQVTM and CDR2 ANQGSEA.